The 4 T cell receptor beta chains listed next were all sequenced from one sample in a study of spatial heterogeneity in lung cancer. General study results and limits: Counts of expanded alpha and beta TCRs within tumors tracked the tumor nonsynonymous mutation count.

The antigens these receptors bind are not known. The time point was: sample taken at primary tumor resection. A single record per CDR3 protein comes from TCRdb applying MiXCR to the 5' RACE reads. The sample records 20,000 to 25,000 distinct CDR3 sequences, about 6.8% being singletons. The sample consisted of lung tumor tissue, taken at surgery. The receptor set was obtained from a male donor with early-stage non-small cell lung cancer.

In this sample, this clonotype turned up many times. The chain combines TRBV20-1 with TRBJ1-5; D is perhaps TRBD1 (5 bases). Trimming cost V 1 base and J 3 bases, with 16 bases left between them. CDR1 is DFQATT and CDR2 is SNEGSKA in the germline V gene (reference sequence). The CDR3 is made up of 16 amino acids. The CDR3: CSARVFLAGDNQPQHF. The CDR3, as DNA: TGCAGTGCTAGAGTCTTTTTGGCGGGGGACAATCAGCCCCAGCATTTT.

This clonotype was picked up a small number of times. The CDR3: CASSLEDSGETQYF. CDR3 sequence (DNA): TGCGCCAGCAGCTTGGAGGACAGCGGAGAGACCCAGTACTTC. The J gene is TRBJ2-5, the V gene TRBV5-1; a possible D gene is TRBD1 (6 bases). The CDR3 runs 14 residues. From germline, CDR1 is SGHRS and CDR2 YFSETQ. V was clipped by 0 bases and J by 4 bases, with 10 bases between them.

This clonotype was detected a few times. The CDR3 sequence is CASIRQGNQPQHF. The DNA of the CDR3 is TGTGCCAGCATCCGACAGGGCAATCAGCCCCAGCATTTT. The rearrangement joins TRBV6-1 to TRBJ1-5; maybe TRBD1 (6 bases). The CDR3 is 13 amino acids. V lost 7 bases and J lost 2, with 9 bases in between. Germline CDR1 and CDR2: MNHNS and SASEGT.

This clonotype has at least ten counts. The chain uses TRBV7-2 and TRBJ2-5; the match to TRBD2 covers 8 bases. V lost 1 base and J lost 3; bases outside the gene matches: 4. The CDR3 contains 15 residues. The germline gives CDR1 SGHTA, CDR2 FQGNSA. The DNA for the CDR3 is TGTGCCAGCAGCTTAGTGCCCGGGGGGGAAGAGACCCAGTACTTC. Translated, it gives CASSLVPGGEETQYF.